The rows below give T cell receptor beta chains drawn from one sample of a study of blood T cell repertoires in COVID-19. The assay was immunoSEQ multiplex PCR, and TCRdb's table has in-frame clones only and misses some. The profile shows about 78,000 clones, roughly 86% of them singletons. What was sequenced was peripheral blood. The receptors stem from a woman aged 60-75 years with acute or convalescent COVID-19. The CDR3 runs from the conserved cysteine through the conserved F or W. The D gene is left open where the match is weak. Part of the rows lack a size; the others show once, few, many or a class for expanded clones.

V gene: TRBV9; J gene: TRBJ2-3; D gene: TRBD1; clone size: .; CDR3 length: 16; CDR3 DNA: TGTGCCAGCAGCGTAGCTCGGGGACAGAGCACAGATACGCAGTATTTT; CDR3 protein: CASSVARGQSTDTQYF
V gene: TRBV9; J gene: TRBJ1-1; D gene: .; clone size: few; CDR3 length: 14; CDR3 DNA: TGTGCCAGCAGCGTAGGGGGGGTGAACACTGAAGCTTTCTTT; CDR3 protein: CASSVGGVNTEAFF
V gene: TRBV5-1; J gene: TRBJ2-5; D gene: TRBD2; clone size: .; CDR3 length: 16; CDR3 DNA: TGCGCCAGCAGCCGGACTAGCGGGGGGTCCCAAGAGACCCAGTACTTC; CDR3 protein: CASSRTSGGSQETQYF
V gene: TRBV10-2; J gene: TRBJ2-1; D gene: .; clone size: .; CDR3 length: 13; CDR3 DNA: TGCGCCAGCAGTGCTTTCGGGAACAATGAGCAGTTCTTC; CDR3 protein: CASSAFGNNEQFF
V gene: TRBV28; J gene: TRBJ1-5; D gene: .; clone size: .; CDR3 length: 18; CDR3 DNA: TGTGCCAGCAGTTTAGCTTTCAGTAGGGGATATAGCAATCAGCCCCAGCATTTT; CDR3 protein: CASSLAFSRGYSNQPQHF
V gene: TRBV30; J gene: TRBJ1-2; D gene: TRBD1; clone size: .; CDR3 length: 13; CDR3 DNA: TGTGCCTGGAGTACACAGGGGAAGGGTGGCTACACCTTC; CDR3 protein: CAWSTQGKGGYTF
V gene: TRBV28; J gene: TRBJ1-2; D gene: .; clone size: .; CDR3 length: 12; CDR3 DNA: TGTGCCAGCAGTTCCCGGGGTTCTGGCTACACCTTC; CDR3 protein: CASSSRGSGYTF
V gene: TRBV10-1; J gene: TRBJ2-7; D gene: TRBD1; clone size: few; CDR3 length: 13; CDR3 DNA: TGCGCCAGCAGGGGGGACAGGGACTACGAGCAGTACTTC; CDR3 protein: CASRGDRDYEQYF
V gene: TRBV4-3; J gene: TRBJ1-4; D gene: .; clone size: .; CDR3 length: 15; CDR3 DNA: TGCGCCAGCAGCCGGCAGGTGCTTACTAATGAAAAACTGTTTTTT; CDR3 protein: CASSRQVLTNEKLFF
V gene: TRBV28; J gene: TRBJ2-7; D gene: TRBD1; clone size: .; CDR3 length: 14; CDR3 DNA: TGTGCCAGCAGCGCGGGACAGGGGTTCGACGAGCAGTACTTC; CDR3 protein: CASSAGQGFDEQYF
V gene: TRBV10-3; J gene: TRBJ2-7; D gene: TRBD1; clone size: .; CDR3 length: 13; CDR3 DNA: TGTGCCATCAAGGGGGACAGCCTCTACGAGCAGTACTTC; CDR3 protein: CAIKGDSLYEQYF
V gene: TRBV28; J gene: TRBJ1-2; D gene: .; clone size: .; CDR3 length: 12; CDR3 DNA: TGTGCCAGCTCCGGGGTATCGGATGGCTACACCTTC; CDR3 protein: CASSGVSDGYTF
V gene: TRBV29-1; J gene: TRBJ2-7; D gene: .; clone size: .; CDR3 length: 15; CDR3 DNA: TGCAGCGTTGAAGAGATGGGCAGCCGCTCCTACGAGCAGTACTTC; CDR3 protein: CSVEEMGSRSYEQYF
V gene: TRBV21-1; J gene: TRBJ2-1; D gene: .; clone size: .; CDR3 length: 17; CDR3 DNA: TGTGCCAGCAGCAAATGTGCAACACAGAAGTCCTACAATGAGCAGTTCTTC; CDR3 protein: CASSKCATQKSYNEQFF
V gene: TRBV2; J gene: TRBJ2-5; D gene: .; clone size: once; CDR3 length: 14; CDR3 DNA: TGTGCCAGCAGTGTAGGAGGGGCCCAAGAGACCCAGTACTTC; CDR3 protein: CASSVGGAQETQYF
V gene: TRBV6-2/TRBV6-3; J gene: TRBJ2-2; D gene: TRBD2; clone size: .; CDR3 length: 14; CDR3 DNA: TGTGCCAGCAGCCTAGCGGGGGCCACCGGGGAGCTGTTTTTT; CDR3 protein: CASSLAGATGELFF
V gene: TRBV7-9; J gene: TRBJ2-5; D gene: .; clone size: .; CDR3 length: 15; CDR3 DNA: TGTGCCAGCAGCTTAGCGGCCCAGAACCAAGAGACCCAGTACTTC; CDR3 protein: CASSLAAQNQETQYF
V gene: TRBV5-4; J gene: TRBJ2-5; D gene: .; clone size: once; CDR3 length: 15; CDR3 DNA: TGTGCCAGCAGCTCGAAGGCCCAGGGAAAGGAGACCCAGTACTTC; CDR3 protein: CASSSKAQGKETQYF
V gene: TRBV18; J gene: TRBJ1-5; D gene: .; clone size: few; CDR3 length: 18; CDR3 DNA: TGTGCCAGCTCACCACCGATGTCAGAGGTAGTCGGCAATCAGCCCCAGCATTTT; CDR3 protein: CASSPPMSEVVGNQPQHF
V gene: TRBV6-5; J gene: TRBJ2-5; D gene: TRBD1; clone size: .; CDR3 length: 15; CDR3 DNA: TGTGCCAGCAGTTACACAACAGGGGGGCAAGAGACCCAGTACTTC; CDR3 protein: CASSYTTGGQETQYF
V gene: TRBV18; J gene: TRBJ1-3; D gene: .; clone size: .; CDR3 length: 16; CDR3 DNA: TGTGCCAGCTCACCGCCCTCCCAGGCTACAGGAAACACCATATATTTT; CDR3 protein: CASSPPSQATGNTIYF
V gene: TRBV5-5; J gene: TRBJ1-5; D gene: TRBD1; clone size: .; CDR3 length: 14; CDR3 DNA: TGTGCCAGCAGCGGGACAGTTCACAATCAGCCCCAGCATTTT; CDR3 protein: CASSGTVHNQPQHF
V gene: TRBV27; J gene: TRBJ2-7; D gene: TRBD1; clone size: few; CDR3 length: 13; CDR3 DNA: TGTGCCAGCAGTTCACAGGGGGCCCACGAGCAGTACTTC; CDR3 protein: CASSSQGAHEQYF
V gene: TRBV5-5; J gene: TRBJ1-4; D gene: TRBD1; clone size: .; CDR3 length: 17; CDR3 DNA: TGTGCCAGCAGCTTGGGGACAGGGCAAGTTAAGGCGGAAAAACTGTTTTTT; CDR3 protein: CASSLGTGQVKAEKLFF
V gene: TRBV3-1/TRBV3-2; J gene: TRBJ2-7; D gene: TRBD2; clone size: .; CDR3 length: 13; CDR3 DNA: TGTGCCAGCAGGGACTACGACGGGAGGGAGCAGTACTTC; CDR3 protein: CASRDYDGREQYF
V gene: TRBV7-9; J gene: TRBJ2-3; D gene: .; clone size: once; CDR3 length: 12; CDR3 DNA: TGTGCCAGCAGCTTTATCCCAGATACGCAGTATTTT; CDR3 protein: CASSFIPDTQYF
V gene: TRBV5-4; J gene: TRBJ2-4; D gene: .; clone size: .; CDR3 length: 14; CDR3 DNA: TGTGCCAGCAGCTTGATCGGCCGGGAAAACATTCAGTACTTC; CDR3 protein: CASSLIGRENIQYF
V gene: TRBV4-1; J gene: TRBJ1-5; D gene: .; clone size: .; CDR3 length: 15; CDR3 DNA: TGCGCCAGCAGCCAAGATCTCAGTTTTTGGCAGCCCCAGCATTTT; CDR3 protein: CASSQDLSFWQPQHF
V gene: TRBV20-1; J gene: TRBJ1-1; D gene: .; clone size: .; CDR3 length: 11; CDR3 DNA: TGCAGTGCTAGAGAGGCCCTTTATGCTTTCTTT; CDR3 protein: CSAREALYAFF
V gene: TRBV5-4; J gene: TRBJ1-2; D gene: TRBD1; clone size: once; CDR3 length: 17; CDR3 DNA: TGTGCCAGCAGCTTAGCATTACTTACAGGGGTTGTGTATGGCTACACCTTC; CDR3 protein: CASSLALLTGVVYGYTF
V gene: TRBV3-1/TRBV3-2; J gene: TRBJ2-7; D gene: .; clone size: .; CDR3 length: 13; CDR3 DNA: TGTGCCAGCAGCCAAATCATAGCTTACGAGCAGTACTTC; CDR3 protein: CASSQIIAYEQYF
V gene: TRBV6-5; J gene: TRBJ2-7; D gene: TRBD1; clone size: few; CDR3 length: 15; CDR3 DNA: TGTGCCAGCAGGGCCGGGACAGGGGCGACCTACGAGCAGTACTTC; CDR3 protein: CASRAGTGATYEQYF
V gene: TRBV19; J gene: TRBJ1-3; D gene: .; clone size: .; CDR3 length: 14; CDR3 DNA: TGTGCCAGTAGTATAGAAGAGGATGGAAACACCATATATTTT; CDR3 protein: CASSIEEDGNTIYF
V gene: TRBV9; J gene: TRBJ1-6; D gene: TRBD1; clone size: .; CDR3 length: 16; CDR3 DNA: TGTGCCAGCAGCGTAGAGGGGGGGACAGGGAATTCACCCCTCCACTTT; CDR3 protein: CASSVEGGTGNSPLHF
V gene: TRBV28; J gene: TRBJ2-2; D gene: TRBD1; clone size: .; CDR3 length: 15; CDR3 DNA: TGTGCCAGCAGACAGGACAGGGGGCGCAGCGGGGAGCTGTTTTTT; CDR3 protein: CASRQDRGRSGELFF
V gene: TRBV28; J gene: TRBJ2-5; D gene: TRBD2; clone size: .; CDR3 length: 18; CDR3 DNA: TGTGCCAGCAGTTTATCCGGGACTAGCGGGGGGGCCTGGGAGACCCAGTACTTC; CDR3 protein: CASSLSGTSGGAWETQYF
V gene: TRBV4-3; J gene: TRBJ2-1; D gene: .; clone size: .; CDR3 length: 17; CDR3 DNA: TGCGCCAGCAGCCAAGATATAGGCCTAGAGGGTTACAATGAGCAGTTCTTC; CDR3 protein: CASSQDIGLEGYNEQFF
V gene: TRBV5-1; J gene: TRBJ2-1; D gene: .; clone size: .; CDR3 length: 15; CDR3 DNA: TGCGCCAGCAGCTTGGGACTAGACTCCTACAATGAGCAGTTCTTC; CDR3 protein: CASSLGLDSYNEQFF
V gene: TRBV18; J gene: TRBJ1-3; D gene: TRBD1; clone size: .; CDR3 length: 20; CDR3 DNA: TGTGCCAGCTCACAAAGCGTCGGGACAGGGGGAGGACAATCTGGAAACACCATATATTTT; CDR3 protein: CASSQSVGTGGGQSGNTIYF
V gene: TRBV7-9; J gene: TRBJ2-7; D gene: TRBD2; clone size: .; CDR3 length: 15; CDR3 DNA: TGTGCCAGCAGCCCACTCCTAGCGGGGTCCTACGAGCAGTACTTC; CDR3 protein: CASSPLLAGSYEQYF
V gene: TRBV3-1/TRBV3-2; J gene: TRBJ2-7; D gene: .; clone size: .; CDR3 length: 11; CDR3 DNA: TGTGCCAGCAGCCTCAGGAACGAGCAGTACTTC; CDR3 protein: CASSLRNEQYF
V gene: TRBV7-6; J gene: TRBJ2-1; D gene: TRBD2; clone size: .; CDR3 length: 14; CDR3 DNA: TGTGCCAGCAGCTCTGGACTAGCCGACAATGAGCAGTTCTTC; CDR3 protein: CASSSGLADNEQFF
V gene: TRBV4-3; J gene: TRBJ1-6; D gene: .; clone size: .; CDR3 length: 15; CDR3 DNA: TGCGCCAGCAGCCAAGAATCTTACTACGTGCAACCCCTCCACTTT; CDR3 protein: CASSQESYYVQPLHF
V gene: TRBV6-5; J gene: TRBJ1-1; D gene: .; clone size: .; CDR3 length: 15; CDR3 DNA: TGTGCCAGCAGTTACTCCTACAGGGCTTACACTGAAGCTTTCTTT; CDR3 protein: CASSYSYRAYTEAFF
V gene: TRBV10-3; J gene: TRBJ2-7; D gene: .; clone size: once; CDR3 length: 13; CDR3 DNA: TGTGCCATCACCGAGGGGGGGGAAGACGAGCAGTACTTC; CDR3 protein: CAITEGGEDEQYF
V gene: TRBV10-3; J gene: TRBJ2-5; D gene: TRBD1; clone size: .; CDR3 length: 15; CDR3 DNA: TGTGCCATCAGTGAGAGCCGACAGGGGCTGGAGACCCAGTACTTC; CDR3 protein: CAISESRQGLETQYF
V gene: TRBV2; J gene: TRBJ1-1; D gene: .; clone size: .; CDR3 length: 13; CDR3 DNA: TGTGCCAGCAGCCTACAGATGAACACTGAAGCTTTCTTT; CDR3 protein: CASSLQMNTEAFF
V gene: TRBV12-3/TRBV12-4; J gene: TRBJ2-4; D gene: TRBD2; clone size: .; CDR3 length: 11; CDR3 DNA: TGTGCCAGCAGTTCCGGGAGGATTCAGTACTTC; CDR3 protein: CASSSGRIQYF